The 5 T cell receptor beta chains below all came from one sample that was sequenced in a study of OX40 agonist ivuxolimab in advanced cancers. TCRdb keeps only in-frame clones here, not all; method: immunoSEQ multiplex PCR. There are tens of thousands of clones in the sample; roughly nine tenths occur only once, and over 8.5% lies in the top ten. The specimen was CD4+ or CD8+ T cells sorted from blood, collected in a trial of the OX40 agonist ivuxolimab. Every receptor here comes from an adult with an advanced solid tumor such as melanoma, head and neck, liver or kidney cancer.

This clone appeared a few times. V usage is TRBV6-5 and J usage is TRBJ1-2; D uncertain. The CDR3 covers 14 residues. Germline loops: CDR1 MNHEY, CDR2 SVGAGI. With 5 bases removed from V and 5 bases from J, the gap between germline ends came to 15 bases. The CDR3 region has the DNA TGTGCCAGCAGTGGAAGGGATGGCGTATATGGCTACACCTTC. Protein sequence: CASSGRDGVYGYTF.

V gene TRBV10-3 combines with J gene TRBJ1-4; D gene ambiguous. The CDR3 sequence is 14 residues long. CDR1 and CDR2 from the germline V gene are ENHRY and SYGVKD. Trimming removed 3 bases from V and 6 bases from J, with 11 bases in between. The CDR3, as DNA: TGTGCCATCAGTGACGAGGGCGCGGATGAAAAACTGTTTTTT. It translates to CAISDEGADEKLFF.

The V and J genes are TRBV19 and TRBJ1-1, with D hard to call. Germline V lookup: CDR1 LNHDA, CDR2 SQIVND (reference sequence). Trimming shortened V by 6 bases and J by 0 bases, and 17 bases separated the two germline ends. This CDR3 comprises 16 residues. The CDR3 loop is CASRSPSGPMNTEAFF. Here the CDR3 DNA reads TGTGCCAGTAGAAGCCCCTCCGGGCCTATGAACACTGAAGCTTTCTTT.

The rearrangement links TRBV27 to TRBJ2-2, with TRBD2 matching over 9 bases. CDR1 MNHEY and CDR2 SMNVEV come from the germline V gene (reference sequence). The junction had 5 bases not matched to a gene; V was cut back by 4 bases and J by 2 bases. This CDR3 has 16 residues. CDR3 nucleotides: TGTGCCAGCAGTTCCTTAGCGGGAGCAAACACCGGGGAGCTGTTTTTT. It specifies CASSSLAGANTGELFF.

The V gene is TRBV5-4, the J gene TRBJ2-1; TRBD2 might be the D (7 bases). Germline CDR1 and CDR2: SGHNT and YYREEE (reference sequence). CDR3 length: 15 residues. Deletions cut 3 bases from V and 10 bases from J, with 20 bases between. CDR3 in amino acids: CASSSPPNGGREQFF. CDR3 coding DNA: TGTGCCAGCAGCTCGCCGCCTAACGGGGGGCGCGAGCAGTTCTTC.